This passage covers 19 T cell receptor beta chains from one sample sequenced in a study of beta chain features in type 1 diabetes. Study observations and caveats: There was a moderate but significant shortening of TCRB CDR3s in all four CD4+ subsets of Type 1 diabetes patients.

Sequencing targeted expressed TCRB transcripts, as all isolated RNA had been reverse transcribed. The data were produced by immunoSEQ multiplex PCR, yet TCRdb's version contains in-frame clones alone and is incomplete. The table has 600,000 to 700,000 clones, around an eighth seen once. For these TCRs, the target antigens are not known. Sample: naive CD4+ T cells from blood. These receptor sequences come from a man between 18 and 29 years old with type 1 diabetes.

This clone was detected a few times. The chain combines TRBV5-1 with TRBJ2-5; perhaps TRBD2 as D (5 bases). V was shortened by 0 bases and J by 1 base, with 7 bases between the two germline ends. Germline CDR1 SGHRS, CDR2 YFSETQ. This CDR3 spans 14 amino acids. The CDR3 DNA reads TGCGCCAGCAGCTTGGGCGAGGGCCAAGAGACCCAGTACTTC. Its protein is CASSLGEGQETQYF.

A few counts support this clone. V and J are TRBV5-1 and TRBJ1-2; 10 bases map to TRBD1. The length of the CDR3 is 14 residues. With V trimmed by 7 bases and J by 8 bases, 11 bases remained unmatched. CDR1 and CDR2 from the germline V gene are SGHRS and YFSETQ. The CDR3 here is CASSEGTGAEGYTF. CDR3 DNA: TGCGCCAGCTCCGAAGGGACAGGGGCGGAAGGCTACACCTTC.

This clone occurred a few times. The chain has TRBV6-5 and TRBJ1-6, with TRBD1 as a possible D gene (6 bases). Between the trimmed V and J ends, which lost 0 bases and 7 bases, there was a span of 13 bases. This CDR3 spans 16 amino acids. Germline V gene lookup returns CDR1 MNHEY and CDR2 SVGAGI. The CDR3 nucleotides read TGTGCCAGCAGTTACTCGGGGGGGCTAGGGAATTCACCCCTCCACTTT. This translates into CASSYSGGLGNSPLHF.

The chain carries TRBV9 and TRBJ2-5, with D tentatively TRBD1 (6 bases). The germline V and J ends were trimmed by 0 bases and 3 bases, with 12 bases remaining between them. This CDR3 spans 15 amino acids. CDR1 is SGDLS and CDR2 is YYNGEE in the germline V gene. The CDR3 DNA follows: TGTGCCAGCAGCGTAGGAGGGACAAGGGAAGAGACCCAGTACTTC. Residues: CASSVGGTREETQYF. The variable domain in full, completed from reference TRBV9 and TRBJ2-5, reads DSGVTQTPKHLITATGQRVTLRCSPRSGDLSVYWYQQSLDQGLQFLIQYYNGEERAKGNILERFSAQQFPDLHSELNLSSLELGDSALYFCASSVGGTREETQYFGPGTRLLVL.

This chain connects TRBV5-1 to TRBJ1-2, with 7 bases lining up with TRBD1. The CDR3 is 16 amino acids. Germline V lookup: CDR1 SGHRS, CDR2 YFSETQ. Losses at the gene ends were 4 bases for V and 8 bases for J; bases not matched to a gene: 17. The CDR3 protein is CASSAQIHQGEGGYTF. The CDR3 DNA reads TGCGCCAGCAGCGCCCAGATTCACCAGGGGGAAGGCGGCTACACCTTC.

In its sample, this clone was seen a few times. This sequence joins TRBV7-3 and TRBJ2-7; TRBD2 is a possible D gene (6 bases). The CDR3 contains 13 residues. Germline V gene data show CDR1 as SGHTA and CDR2 as FQGTGA. Trimming took off 5 bases at V and 1 base at J, with 9 bases between the two ends. CDR3 sequence (DNA): TGTGCCAGCAGCCGGGACTCGTCCTACGAGCAGTACTTC. The encoded protein is CASSRDSSYEQYF. The full variable domain, with the rest looked up from reference TRBV7-3 and TRBJ2-7, is GAGVSQTPSNKVTEKGKYVELRCDPISGHTALYWYRQSLGQGPEFLIYFQGTGAADDSGLPNDRFFAVRPEGSVSTLKIQRTERGDSAVYLCASSRDSSYEQYFGPGTRLTVT.

This clone was found a few times. The genes are TRBV30 and TRBJ1-5; D is ambiguous. Trimming removed 0 bases from V and 7 bases from J, with 13 bases in between. This CDR3 has 14 residues. In germline, CDR1 is GTSNPN, CDR2 SVGIG (reference sequence). DNA of the CDR3: TGTGCCTGGAGTGTACTGAGTAGCGGGCAGCCCCAGCATTTT. It yields the protein CAWSVLSSGQPQHF.

The rearrangement joins TRBV28 to TRBJ2-1; 7 bases map to TRBD1. Germline-derived CDR1 and CDR2 are MDHEN and SYDVKM. This CDR3 has 15 amino acids. J lost 3 bases, V lost 4 bases, and 6 bases had no gene match. The CDR3 sequence is CASSYTRDSYNEQFF. CDR3 nucleotide sequence: TGTGCCAGCAGTTATACCCGGGACAGCTACAATGAGCAGTTCTTC.

This chain connects TRBV6-5 to TRBJ1-2, with TRBD1 as a possible D gene (6 bases). V lost 6 bases and J lost 7, with 12 bases in between. Germline loops: CDR1 MNHEY, CDR2 SVGAGI. This CDR3 has 12 residues. The CDR3 is CASRTGFGGYTF. Written as DNA, the CDR3 is TGTGCCAGCAGAACAGGGTTTGGTGGCTACACCTTC.

In this sample, this clone turned up a few times. This chain uses TRBV25-1 with TRBJ1-2; D unclear. CDR1 MGHDK and CDR2 SYGVNS come from the germline V gene. The CDR3 totals 16 residues. The V gene lost 1 base and the J gene lost 4 bases, with 16 bases spanning the gap. The CDR3, as DNA: TGTGCCAGCAGTGAATCACTCGGGGAAGGTGGCTATGGCTACACCTTC. Its protein is CASSESLGEGGYGYTF.

This clone was detected only a few times. This sample also contains other DNA sequences that code for the same CDR3. The chain uses TRBV30 and TRBJ2-3; unclear D gene. The CDR3 consists of 12 residues. Between the trimmed V and J ends, which lost 1 base and 0 bases, there was a span of 2 bases. Per germline, CDR1 GTSNPN and CDR2 SVGIG (reference sequence). CDR3 protein: CAWSESTDTQYF. CDR3 DNA sequence: TGTGCCTGGAGTGAAAGCACAGATACGCAGTATTTT.

This clone was observed a handful of times. Here the CDR3 reads CAISLDRGNQPQHF. CDR3 DNA sequence: TGTGCCATCAGCCTGGACAGGGGCAATCAGCCCCAGCATTTT. This sequence joins TRBV10-3 and TRBJ1-5; 8 bases align to TRBD1. Germline V gene lookup returns CDR1 ENHRY and CDR2 SYGVKD. J gave up 2 bases and V 6 bases, and 3 bases lay outside the gene matches. This CDR3 contains 14 residues.

The chain joins TRBV9 to TRBJ1-1; D gene ambiguous. The CDR3 extends over 14 amino acids. Trimming pared 1 base from V and 1 base from J, leaving 8 bases between. CDR1 and CDR2 from the germline V gene are SGDLS and YYNGEE. CDR3 coding DNA: TGTGCCAGCAGCGTATCTCTCCAGAACACTGAAGCTTTCTTT. Translating it yields CASSVSLQNTEAFF.

The CDR3 sequence is CASRQTGQNTEAFF. The CDR3 region has the DNA TGCGCCAGCAGACAGACAGGACAGAACACTGAAGCTTTCTTT. J is TRBJ1-1 and V is TRBV5-1, with D tentatively TRBD1 (6 bases). With 5 bases removed from V and 1 base from J, the gap between germline ends came to 12 bases. Germline CDR1 reads SGHRS; CDR2 reads YFSETQ. The CDR3 totals 14 residues.

The chain combines TRBV13 with TRBJ1-1; a possible D gene is TRBD1 (6 bases). Germline V gives CDR1 PRHDT, CDR2 FYEKMQ (reference sequence). The CDR3 is 14 residues long. V lost 7 bases to trimming and J lost 2 bases, with 14 bases between them. The CDR3 nucleotides read TGTGCCAGCACTCAAAAGGGGGTTAACACTGAAGCTTTCTTT. Translating gives CASTQKGVNTEAFF.

In its sample, this clone was seen a few times. The chain links TRBV30 to TRBJ2-2, with 7 bases fitting TRBD2. This CDR3 spans 14 amino acids. Germline CDR1 GTSNPN, CDR2 SVGIG (reference sequence). V shed 7 bases and J 7 bases; nucleotides not matched to a gene: 12. CDR3 region: CASFGAGEVGELFF. CDR3 nucleotide sequence: TGTGCCTCCTTTGGCGCGGGGGAAGTCGGGGAGCTGTTTTTT.

The chain is built from TRBV5-6 and TRBJ1-5; D gene uncertain. Looked up from germline, CDR1 is SGHDT and CDR2 is YYEEEE. CDR3 size: 13 residues. Trimming removed 0 bases at V and 4 bases at J, with 5 bases between. This CDR3 is CASSLGRNQPQHF. DNA for the CDR3: TGTGCCAGCAGCTTGGGACGAAATCAGCCCCAGCATTTT.

J is TRBJ2-2 and V is TRBV10-3; TRBD1 is a possible D gene (5 bases). The CDR3 runs 16 residues. From germline, CDR1 is ENHRY and CDR2 SYGVKD. Deletions cut 3 bases from V and 1 base from J, with 12 bases between. Written as DNA, the CDR3 is TGTGCCATCAGTGAAAGGGGCGAGCAGAACACCGGGGAGCTGTTTTTT. Its protein is CAISERGEQNTGELFF.

There are a few counts of this clone. The chain employs TRBV6-5 and TRBJ1-4, with TRBD1 identical over 8 bases. CDR1 is MNHEY and CDR2 is SVGAGI in the germline V gene. The CDR3 loop spans 15 amino acids. V shed 6 bases and J 8 bases; nucleotides not matched to a gene: 11. CDR3 in DNA: TGTGCCAGCAGATTCGACAGGGGAGGAATCGAAAAACTGTTTTTT. It specifies CASRFDRGGIEKLFF.